Listed here are 2 T cell receptor beta chains from one sample, sequenced in a study of T cells after posttransplantation cyclophosphamide. Clones were sequenced by immunoSEQ multiplex PCR, and TCRdb holds only the in-frame ones, with some missing. The sample yields 30,000 to 35,000 clones, without any singletons. The sample taken for sequencing was PBMCs. The receptors were sampled from a woman aged 45 to 65 in good health and a related stem cell transplant donor.

This clone occurred many times. V and J are TRBV28 and TRBJ1-5; 11 bases agree with TRBD1. Unmatched junction bases numbered 11, after V lost 7 bases and J lost 6 bases. Germline loops: CDR1 MDHEN, CDR2 SYDVKM. The CDR3 covers 16 residues. CDR3 in DNA: TGTGCCAGCACCGGACAGGGGGCTGAGATGAGTCAGCCCCAGCATTTT. Protein: CASTGQGAEMSQPQHF.

This clone was counted many times. V and J are TRBV18 and TRBJ1-5; D gene ambiguous. The CDR3 length is 17 residues. Trimming removed 0 bases from V and 5 bases from J, with 17 bases in between. In germline, CDR1 is KGHSH, CDR2 LQKENI. The CDR3 region has the DNA TGTGCCAGCTCACCACCGCAGGCGGGCCTAGGAGATCAGCCCCAGCATTTT. Translation: CASSPPQAGLGDQPQHF.